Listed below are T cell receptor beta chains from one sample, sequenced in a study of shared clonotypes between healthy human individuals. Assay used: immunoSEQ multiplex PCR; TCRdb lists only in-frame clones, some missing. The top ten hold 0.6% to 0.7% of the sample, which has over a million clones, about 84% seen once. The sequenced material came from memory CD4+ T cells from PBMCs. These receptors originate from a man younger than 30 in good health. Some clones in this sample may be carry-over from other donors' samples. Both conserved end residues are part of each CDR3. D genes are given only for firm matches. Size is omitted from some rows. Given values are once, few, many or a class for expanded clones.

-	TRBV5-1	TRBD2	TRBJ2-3	TGCGCCAGCAGCTTGGAACGGACTAGCGGGAGGATGTCCCCAGATACGCAGTATTTT	CASSLERTSGRMSPDTQYF
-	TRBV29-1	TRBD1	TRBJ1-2	TGCAGCGTTGAAAAGGGACAGGAGGCCTATGGCTACACCTTC	CSVEKGQEAYGYTF
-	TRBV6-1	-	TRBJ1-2	TGTGCCAGCAGTGAAAGGGAAAACTATGGCTACACCTTC	CASSERENYGYTF
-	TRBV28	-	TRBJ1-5	TGTGCCAGCAGTACTATACCCCTCGGGGGCATCTGGGGCAATCAGCCCCAGCATTTT	CASSTIPLGGIWGNQPQHF
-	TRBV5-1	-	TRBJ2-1	TGCGCCAGCAGTACCATGGGAGGCCAATACAATGAGCAGTTCTTC	CASSTMGGQYNEQFF
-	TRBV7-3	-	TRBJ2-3	TGTGCCAGCAGCTCCGCTGCAACTATGGCGGCAGATACGCAGTATTTT	CASSSAATMAADTQYF
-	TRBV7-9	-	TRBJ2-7	TGTGCCAGCAGCATGATCTTGGTACAGGGCTCGGGGGAGCAGTACTTC	CASSMILVQGSGEQYF
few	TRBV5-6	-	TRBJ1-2	TGTGCCAGCAGCTTGGGACTGGGGGACTATGGCTACACCTTC	CASSLGLGDYGYTF
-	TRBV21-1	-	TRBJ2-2	TGTGCCAGCAGCGATCAGGGGCTCTCTCCCCCCGGGGAGCTGTTTTTT	CASSDQGLSPPGELFF
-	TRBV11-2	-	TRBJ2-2	TGTGCCAGCAGCTTTTCGAACACCGGGGAGCTGTTTTTT	CASSFSNTGELFF
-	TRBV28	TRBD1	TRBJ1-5	TGTGCCAGCAGTTCGGGACAGTTCAATCAGCCCCAGCATTTT	CASSSGQFNQPQHF